A single sample is the source of the 25 T cell receptor beta chains below, sequenced in a study of T-cell memory formation after mild COVID-19. TCRdb reprocessed the 5' RACE reads with MiXCR, giving one entry per CDR3 protein. The data show about 560,000 distinct CDR3 sequences, around a sixth seen once. What was sequenced was PBMCs or a T cell subset sorted from them (not recorded which). These receptors all come from an adult woman who had mild COVID-19 (a few samples of this study predate the infection). Cell type and time point are not known.

This clonotype was found a few times. This sequence joins TRBV12-3 or TRBV12-4 and TRBJ2-3; D gene ambiguous. Trimming removed 4 bases at V and 6 bases at J, with 11 bases between. The CDR3 consists of 13 residues. The CDR3 DNA sequence: TGTGCCAGCAGTTCCCGACCTTCGGATACGCAGTATTTT. Amino acid sequence: CASSSRPSDTQYF.

The chain uses TRBV6-5 and TRBJ1-2, with TRBD1 matching 8 bases. V was clipped by 5 bases and J by 8 bases; unmatched bases: 13. In germline, CDR1 is MNHEY, CDR2 SVGAGI. There are 15 residues in the CDR3. CDR3: CASSTDRGGSSGYTF. The CDR3 DNA is TGTGCCAGCAGTACAGACAGGGGCGGTTCGTCCGGCTACACCTTC.

This clonotype occurred a few times. This rearrangement joins TRBV27 to TRBJ2-3; D call uncertain. The V and J ends lost 2 bases and 6 bases respectively, with 12 bases between them. CDR1 MNHEY and CDR2 SMNVEV come from the germline V gene (reference sequence). The CDR3 extends over 14 amino acids. CDR3: CASSLSHRGDTQYF. The CDR3 DNA reads TGTGCCAGCAGTTTAAGTCATCGTGGGGATACGCAGTATTTT.

This clonotype has at least ten counts. V is TRBV12-3 or TRBV12-4 and J is TRBJ1-5; no clear D. The CDR3 extends over 11 amino acids. V was pared by 2 bases and J by 4 bases, with 0 bases between. CDR3 nucleotides: TGTGCCAGCAGTTTAAATCAGCCCCAGCATTTT. This gives the protein CASSLNQPQHF.

V gene TRBV28 combines with J gene TRBJ2-7; D is perhaps TRBD1 (6 bases). V was cut by 11 bases and J by 2 bases, with 10 bases left in between. Germline-derived CDR1 and CDR2 are MDHEN and SYDVKM. The CDR3 spans 11 residues. CDR3 sequence reads: CAVGDTYEQYF. In DNA form, the CDR3 reads TGTGCCGTCGGGGACACCTACGAGCAGTACTTC.

This clonotype was seen a handful of times. V usage is TRBV7-2 and J usage is TRBJ2-1, with D tentatively TRBD2 (6 bases). Between the trimmed V and J ends, which lost 2 bases and 6 bases, there was a span of 20 bases. The germline V gene has CDR1 SGHTA and CDR2 FQGNSA. CDR3 length: 17 amino acids. CDR3 DNA: TGTGCCAGCAGCTTATCTTACGGGACTTACGACATCAATGAGCAGTTCTTC. Amino acids: CASSLSYGTYDINEQFF.

The table lists this clonotype with many counts. The chain recombines TRBV29-1 with TRBJ1-2; TRBD1 aligns across 8 bases. V was clipped by 4 bases and J by 3 bases; unmatched bases: 4. Germline lookup yields CDR1 SQVTM and CDR2 ANQGSEA. This CDR3 is 13 amino acids long. CDR3 amino acids: CSVGTGIHYGYTF. The CDR3 DNA reads TGCAGCGTTGGGACAGGGATTCACTATGGCTACACCTTC.

This chain joins TRBV6-6 and TRBJ2-1; 7 bases map to TRBD1. This CDR3 region has 14 residues. After removal of 6 bases from V and 8 bases from J, the junction contained 10 bases not matched to a gene. Germline CDR1 reads MNHNY; CDR2 reads SVGAGI (reference sequence). The CDR3 region is CASSRAGGSDEQFF. The CDR3 DNA reads as TGTGCCAGCAGCCGCGCAGGGGGTAGCGATGAGCAGTTCTTC.

V usage is TRBV5-5 and J usage is TRBJ1-4; TRBD1 might be the D (5 bases). There are 21 residues in the CDR3. Germline CDR1 and CDR2: SGHKS and YYEKEE (reference sequence). The germline V and J ends were trimmed by 1 base and 2 bases, with 27 bases remaining between them. The CDR3 sequence: CASSLKFMFGGASRTNEKLFF. In nucleotides, the CDR3 is TGTGCCAGCAGCTTGAAGTTCATGTTCGGAGGGGCCTCTCGGACTAATGAAAAACTGTTTTTT.

This CDR3 is CSARRSGRDQPQHF. The CDR3 nucleotides are TGCAGTGCCAGGCGGTCGGGAAGGGATCAGCCCCAGCATTTT. The genes are TRBV20-1 and TRBJ1-5; D is uncertain. The CDR3 is made up of 14 amino acids. Per germline, CDR1 DFQATT and CDR2 SNEGSKA (reference sequence). V was shortened by 6 bases and J by 5 bases, with 17 bases between the two germline ends.

This clonotype was seen only a few times. The J gene is TRBJ2-3, the V gene TRBV12-3 or TRBV12-4; 10 bases align to TRBD2. The V and J ends lost 7 bases and 5 bases, in that order; junction bases with no gene match: 9. This CDR3 has 15 amino acids. CDR3 sequence (DNA): TGTGCCAGCACCCAAGCGGGGGGGCGGGGAGATACGCAGTATTTT. Its translation: CASTQAGGRGDTQYF.

The chain carries TRBV6-5 and TRBJ2-2; D assignment may be TRBD1 or TRBD2 (5 bases each). CDR1 is MNHEY and CDR2 is SVGAGI in the germline V gene. V was clipped by 3 bases and J by 4 bases, with 12 bases between them. The CDR3 is 15 residues long. The CDR3 loop reads CASSYSGTSTGELFF. CDR3 in DNA: TGTGCCAGCAGTTATTCCGGGACGAGCACCGGGGAGCTGTTTTTT.

This clonotype was observed many times. CDR3 region: CASSEELAGFSTDTQYF. DNA for the CDR3: TGTGCCAGCAGTGAAGAGCTAGCGGGATTCAGCACAGATACGCAGTATTTT. This chain links TRBV25-1 with TRBJ2-3, with 9 nucleotides matching TRBD2. This CDR3 is 17 amino acids long. Germline loops: CDR1 MGHDK, CDR2 SYGVNS. V trimming: 2 bases; J trimming: 0 bases; junction bases outside the gene matches: 6.

This clonotype showed up just a few times. The gene calls are TRBV11-3 and TRBJ2-3; the D is unclear. Germline values: CDR1 SGHNT, CDR2 YENEEA. The CDR3 is made up of 14 amino acids. V shed 1 base and J shed 0 bases, with 5 bases lying between them. The CDR3 DNA sequence: TGTGCCAGCAGCTTAGCCCGAAGCACAGATACGCAGTATTTT. Protein product: CASSLARSTDTQYF.

The genes are TRBV7-3 and TRBJ1-2; no reliable D call. The length of the CDR3 is 13 residues. Trimming removed 3 bases from V and 4 bases from J, with 9 bases in between. The V gene's germline CDR1 is SGHTA and CDR2 FQGTGA. CDR3 DNA: TGTGCCAGCAGCTTGGGTAAAGCCTATGGCTACACCTTC. It specifies CASSLGKAYGYTF.

This clonotype was observed a handful of times. This chain connects TRBV4-3 to TRBJ2-1, with a weak D call TRBD1 (5 bases). CDR1 is LGHNA, CDR2 YSLEER, per germline. The CDR3 totals 17 residues. Trimming took 0 bases from V and 6 from J, leaving 18 bases between them. CDR3 in DNA: TGCGCCAGCAGCCAAGATGTGTACGGGTCCCAGGGCAATGAGCAGTTCTTC. It yields the protein CASSQDVYGSQGNEQFF.

The chain has TRBV9 and TRBJ1-6; 8 bases map to TRBD1. The V gene's germline CDR1 is SGDLS and CDR2 YYNGEE. The V gene end was trimmed by 0 bases and the J gene end by 9 bases; junction bases not matched to a gene: 2. The CDR3 is 14 residues long. For the CDR3, the DNA is TGTGCCAGCAGCGTAGACAGGGGGGGTTCACCCCTCCACTTT. It is translated as CASSVDRGGSPLHF. The complete variable domain, with remaining parts taken from reference TRBV9 and TRBJ1-6, reads DSGVTQTPKHLITATGQRVTLRCSPRSGDLSVYWYQQSLDQGLQFLIQYYNGEERAKGNILERFSAQQFPDLHSELNLSSLELGDSALYFCASSVDRGGSPLHFGNGTRLTVT.

V gene TRBV20-1 combines with J gene TRBJ2-3; 8 bases fit TRBD1. The CDR3 sequence is 15 residues long. V trimming: 1 base; J trimming: 2 bases; junction bases outside the gene matches: 5. CDR1 is DFQATT and CDR2 is SNEGSKA in the germline V gene (reference sequence). CDR3 nucleotide sequence: TGCAGTGCTAGAGTAGGACAGGGATTCACAGATACGCAGTATTTT. The encoded protein is CSARVGQGFTDTQYF.

CDR3 sequence (DNA): TGTGCCAGCAGTTACAGGGAGGGCTATGGCTACACCTTC. Its protein is CASSYREGYGYTF. The chain employs TRBV12-3 or TRBV12-4 and TRBJ1-2; tentatively, D is TRBD1 (6 bases). This CDR3 has 13 residues. Deletions cut 4 bases from V and 4 bases from J, with 10 bases between.

J is TRBJ2-7 and V is TRBV7-9; 7 bases line up with TRBD2. The CDR3 contains 15 residues. V dropped 5 bases and J dropped 2; count of bases not matched to a gene: 9. CDR1 SEHNR and CDR2 FQNEAQ come from the germline V gene (reference sequence). Here the CDR3 reads CASSPRGRSAYEQYF. CDR3 DNA sequence: TGTGCCAGCAGCCCGCGGGGGAGATCCGCCTACGAGCAGTACTTC. Using reference TRBV7-9 and TRBJ2-7 for the parts outside the CDR3, the full variable domain is DTGVSQNPRHKITKRGQNVTFRCDPISEHNRLYWYRQTLGQGPEFLTYFQNEAQLEKSRLLSDRFSAERPKGSFSTLEIQRTEQGDSAMYLCASSPRGRSAYEQYFGPGTRLTVT.

This clonotype was detected ten times or more. The chain has TRBV2 and TRBJ2-2; no reliable D call. The germline V gene encodes CDR1 SNHLY and CDR2 FYNNEI. CDR3 length: 11 amino acids. V lost 6 bases and J lost 6, with 5 bases in between. This CDR3 reads CASRAPGELFF. DNA of the CDR3: TGTGCCAGCAGAGCGCCCGGGGAGCTGTTTTTT.

The rearrangement joins TRBV7-9 to TRBJ2-3; perhaps TRBD2 as D (6 bases). Trimming removed 3 bases at V and 4 bases at J, with 11 bases between. CDR3 size: 14 residues. Germline V lookup: CDR1 SEHNR, CDR2 FQNEAQ (reference sequence). CDR3 sequence: CASSFTLAPDTQYF. CDR3 DNA sequence: TGTGCCAGCAGCTTCACACTAGCCCCAGATACGCAGTATTTT.

The rearrangement uses TRBV6-6 and TRBJ2-4, with D possibly being TRBD1 or TRBD2 (5 bases each). The V end lost 3 bases, the J end lost 5 bases, and 17 bases lay between the germline ends. The CDR3 loop spans 16 amino acids. Germline values: CDR1 MNHNY, CDR2 SVGAGI (reference sequence). The CDR3: CASSYLGTFSENIQYF. CDR3 sequence (DNA): TGTGCCAGCAGTTATCTGGGGACCTTTTCAGAAAACATTCAGTACTTC.

V is TRBV18 and J is TRBJ2-3; D gene uncertain. This CDR3 has 13 residues. Germline values: CDR1 KGHSH, CDR2 LQKENI. The V end lost 6 bases, the J end lost 2 bases, and 9 bases lay between the germline ends. CDR3 bases: TGTGCCAGCTCGTCGGCTAACACAGATACGCAGTATTTT. Residues: CASSSANTDTQYF.

V gene TRBV3-1 combines with J gene TRBJ1-2, with D uncertain. CDR3 length equals 15 residues. Germline CDR1 reads LGHDT; CDR2 reads YNNKEL (reference sequence). V was cut by 0 bases and J by 4 bases, with 12 bases left in between. CDR3 protein: CASSQEGWLFYGYTF. In nucleotides, the CDR3 is TGTGCCAGCAGCCAAGAGGGGTGGCTTTTCTATGGCTACACCTTC.